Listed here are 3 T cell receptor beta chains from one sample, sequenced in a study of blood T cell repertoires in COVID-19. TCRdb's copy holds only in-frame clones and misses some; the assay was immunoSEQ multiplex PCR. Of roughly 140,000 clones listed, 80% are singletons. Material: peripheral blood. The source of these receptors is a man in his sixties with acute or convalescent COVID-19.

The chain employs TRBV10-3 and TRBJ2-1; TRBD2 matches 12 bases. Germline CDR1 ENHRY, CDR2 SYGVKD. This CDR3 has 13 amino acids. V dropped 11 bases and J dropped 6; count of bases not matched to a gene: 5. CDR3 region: CAVTSGGFNEQFF. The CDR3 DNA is TGTGCCGTGACTAGCGGGGGATTCAATGAGCAGTTCTTC.

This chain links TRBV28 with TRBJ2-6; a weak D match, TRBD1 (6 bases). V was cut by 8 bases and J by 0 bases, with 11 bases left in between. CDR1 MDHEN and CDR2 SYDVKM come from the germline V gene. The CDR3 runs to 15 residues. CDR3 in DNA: TGTGCCAGCGGGGGCAGAGGCTCTGGGGCCAACGTCCTGACTTTC. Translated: CASGGRGSGANVLTF. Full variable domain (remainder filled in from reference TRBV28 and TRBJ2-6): DVKVTQSSRYLVKRTGEKVFLECVQDMDHENMFWYRQDPGLGLRLIYFSYDVKMKEKGDIPEGYSVSREKKERFSLILESASTNQTSMYLCASGGRGSGANVLTFGAGSRLTVL.

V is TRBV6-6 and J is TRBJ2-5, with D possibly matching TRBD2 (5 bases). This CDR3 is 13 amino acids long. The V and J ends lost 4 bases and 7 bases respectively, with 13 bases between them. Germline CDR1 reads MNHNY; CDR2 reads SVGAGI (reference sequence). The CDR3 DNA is TGTGCCAGCAGTTCCGGACTTCTAGGGACCCAGTACTTC. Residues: CASSSGLLGTQYF.